A selection of T cell receptor beta chains follows, all from one sample in a study of blood T cell repertoires in COVID-19. The repertoire was sequenced with immunoSEQ multiplex PCR; TCRdb's copy has only in-frame clones and lacks some. This table has roughly 200,000 clones, more than 70% appearing once. Sequencing was carried out using PBMCs or T cells enriched from blood (not recorded which). Source of these receptors: a man in his forties with acute COVID-19. The CDR3 runs from the conserved cysteine through the conserved F or W. D genes are given only for firm matches. Not every row has a clone size; where given, it reads once, few, many or a size class.

V gene,D gene,J gene,clone size,CDR3 DNA,CDR3 protein
TRBV3-1/TRBV3-2,TRBD1,TRBJ2-7,-,TGTGCCAGCTCTAGGGACAGGGTGTACTACGAGCAGTACTTC,CASSRDRVYYEQYF
TRBV29-1,-,TRBJ1-1,few,TGCAGCGGCAGGGTTAGTGACACTGAAGCTTTCTTT,CSGRVSDTEAFF
TRBV5-1,TRBD1,TRBJ1-1,-,TGCGCCAGCAGCCCGGGACAGGGGACTGAAGCTTTCTTT,CASSPGQGTEAFF
TRBV28,-,TRBJ2-7,-,TGTGCCAGCAGTCAGCCCCCTGGACTGATCTACGAGCAGTACTTC,CASSQPPGLIYEQYF
TRBV7-9,TRBD1,TRBJ1-2,few,TGTGCCAGCAGCGCCCAGGGGGCCAAGGATCATGGCTACACCTTC,CASSAQGAKDHGYTF
TRBV27,TRBD2,TRBJ2-1,-,TGTGCCAGCAGTTTATCCCACCCGACCTCTACTAGCGGAGTCTACAATGAGCAGTTCTTC,CASSLSHPTSTSGVYNEQFF
TRBV7-6,-,TRBJ2-7,-,TGTGCCAGCAGCTTAGGTCCCGCGAGGTCCTACGAGCAGTACTTC,CASSLGPARSYEQYF
TRBV7-9,-,TRBJ1-5,-,TGTGCCAGCAGCTTCATCGAGAATCAGCCCCAGCATTTT,CASSFIENQPQHF
TRBV28,-,TRBJ2-7,-,TGTGCCACCGAATCCCCACAGGGCAATAGGTACGAGCAGTACTTC,CATESPQGNRYEQYF
TRBV18,TRBD2,TRBJ2-1,few,TGTGCCAGCTCACCATTAGCCGGGAGGGTTTTACATGAGCAGTTCTTC,CASSPLAGRVLHEQFF
TRBV28,TRBD1,TRBJ2-1,-,TGTGCCAGCAGTTCCGGACAGGTTTACAATGAGCAGTTCTTC,CASSSGQVYNEQFF
TRBV9,TRBD2,TRBJ2-1,-,TGTGCCAGCAGCAAGAGCGGGGGAATTTACAATGAGCAGTTCTTC,CASSKSGGIYNEQFF
TRBV28,TRBD1,TRBJ1-2,-,TGTGCCAGCAGAACACAGGGGGCGCATGGCTACACCTTC,CASRTQGAHGYTF
TRBV6-5,-,TRBJ1-5,-,TGTGCCAGCGGCAACGAGGGGGTGCAGCCCCAGCATTTT,CASGNEGVQPQHF
TRBV3-1/TRBV3-2,TRBD1,TRBJ1-1,few,TGTGCCAGCAGCCTCGGACAGGGTGGGACTGAAGCTTTCTTT,CASSLGQGGTEAFF
TRBV5-1,TRBD1,TRBJ1-6,few,TGCGCCAGCAGCGGGGGACAGAATAATTCACCCCTCCACTTT,CASSGGQNNSPLHF
TRBV18,TRBD1,TRBJ1-1,-,TGTGCCAGCTCACCAATGGACAGGGGATGGACTGAAGCTTTCTTT,CASSPMDRGWTEAFF
TRBV6-6,TRBD1,TRBJ1-2,-,TGTGCCAGCAGATTAACAGGGGCGTACGGCTACACCTTC,CASRLTGAYGYTF
TRBV6-5,TRBD2,TRBJ2-2,-,TGTGCCAGCAGCGCTGCGGGGGACACCGGGGAGCTGTTTTTT,CASSAAGDTGELFF
TRBV18,TRBD1,TRBJ1-5,-,TGTGCCAGCTCACCTGACAGGGACGGTCAGCCCCAGCATTTT,CASSPDRDGQPQHF
TRBV4-1,TRBD1,TRBJ1-5,-,TGCGCCAGCAGCCAAGACGACAGGGGGCAGGTTCAGCCCCAGCATTTT,CASSQDDRGQVQPQHF
TRBV14,-,TRBJ2-7,-,TGTGCCAGCAGCCCCGCCGGGGACAACTACGAGCAGTACTTC,CASSPAGDNYEQYF
TRBV27,TRBD1,TRBJ1-2,-,TGTGCCAGCAGCTCCGGGACAGGGGGCTGGGATGGCTACACCTTC,CASSSGTGGWDGYTF
TRBV30,-,TRBJ1-5,-,TGTGCCTGGAATACGCAGGACAATCAGCCCCAGCATTTT,CAWNTQDNQPQHF
TRBV6-5,-,TRBJ2-1,-,TGTGCCAGCAGTTACTCCAGGGTAGGAGGGGATGGTGAGCAGTTCTTC,CASSYSRVGGDGEQFF
TRBV28,TRBD2,TRBJ2-6,-,TGTGCCACCCTACTCCCGGGAGGCTTTGGGGCCAACGTCCTGACTTTC,CATLLPGGFGANVLTF
TRBV5-1,-,TRBJ2-5,-,TGCGCCAGCACCGGGGGAAGACACCAAGAGACCCAGTACTTC,CASTGGRHQETQYF
TRBV3-1/TRBV3-2,TRBD2,TRBJ2-1,-,TGTGCCAGCAGCCGGGGCACTAGCGGGAGGAGAGCGTACAATGAGCAGTTCTTC,CASSRGTSGRRAYNEQFF
TRBV18,-,TRBJ1-2,-,TGTGCCAGCTCAACCCGAGAGGGTAGCTACACCTTC,CASSTREGSYTF
TRBV5-1,TRBD1,TRBJ1-4,-,TGCGCCAGCAGAGGTACAGGGGGCGCGGGGGAAAAACTGTTTTTT,CASRGTGGAGEKLFF
TRBV3-1/TRBV3-2,-,TRBJ1-5,few,TGTGCCAGCAGCCAATTGGAGGATCAGCCCCAGCATTTT,CASSQLEDQPQHF
TRBV7-2,-,TRBJ1-4,-,TGTGCCAGCAGCTTCACAGGATTAACTAATGAAAAACTGTTTTTT,CASSFTGLTNEKLFF
TRBV3-1/TRBV3-2,TRBD1,TRBJ1-5,-,TGTGCCAGCAGCCCCGGACAGGGGGCATATCAGCCCCAGCATTTT,CASSPGQGAYQPQHF
TRBV5-4,TRBD2,TRBJ2-5,-,TGTGCCAGCAGCTCTGGACTAGCGGGGGAGGGGACCCAGTACTTC,CASSSGLAGEGTQYF
TRBV5-4,TRBD1,TRBJ1-4,once,TGTGCCAGCAGCAGGGACAGCCGGGGGCTTAATGAAAAACTGTTTTTT,CASSRDSRGLNEKLFF
TRBV5-1,-,TRBJ2-7,-,TGCGCCAGCAGCTTGGCTAGCGCGAGCTCCTACGAGCAGTACTTC,CASSLASASSYEQYF
TRBV10-3,TRBD2,TRBJ2-7,-,TGTGCCATCAGGCCCGGCGGCGGGAGCTCCTACGAGCAGTACTTC,CAIRPGGGSSYEQYF
TRBV29-1,-,TRBJ1-1,-,TGCAGCGTCGTTTACAGCATCGAAGCTTTCTTT,CSVVYSIEAFF
TRBV5-1,-,TRBJ1-3,-,TGCGCCAGCAGCTTGGTTTCGGGGTTTAGCAACACCATATATTTT,CASSLVSGFSNTIYF
TRBV4-1,-,TRBJ2-2,-,TGCGCCAGCAGCCCCGGGGACACTAACACCGGGGAGCTGTTTTTT,CASSPGDTNTGELFF
TRBV7-3,-,TRBJ2-5,-,TGTGCCAGCAGCTTCGGGGGTCCGGAGACCCAGTACTTC,CASSFGGPETQYF
TRBV19,-,TRBJ2-2,-,TGTGCCAGTAGTACAGGACAGAGAAACACCGGGGAGCTGTTTTTT,CASSTGQRNTGELFF
TRBV9,-,TRBJ1-5,-,TGTGCCAGCAGCCTCGAGGGGGACAATCAGCCCCAGCATTTT,CASSLEGDNQPQHF
TRBV19,-,TRBJ1-1,-,TGTGCCAGTAGTCCTCGTGGGGCCTTTGAAGCTTTCTTT,CASSPRGAFEAFF
TRBV11-2,-,TRBJ2-1,-,TGTGCCAGCAGCTTAGGGGTAGGAGAGGAGCAGTTCTTC,CASSLGVGEEQFF
TRBV9,-,TRBJ2-1,-,TGTGCCAGCAGCGTAGAGGGTACAGGGTGGAGCTCCTACAATGAGCAGTTCTTC,CASSVEGTGWSSYNEQFF
TRBV5-4,TRBD2,TRBJ2-7,-,TGTGCCAGCAGCTTGGACATAGCGGGGCCGCGCGAGCAGTACTTC,CASSLDIAGPREQYF
TRBV9,TRBD1,TRBJ1-4,-,TGTGCCAGCAGCGTCGGTAGAGGGGACAGAGGGGAAAAACTGTTTTTT,CASSVGRGDRGEKLFF
TRBV30,-,TRBJ1-1,-,TGTGCCGGACAGCCGAACACTGAAGCTTTCTTT,CAGQPNTEAFF
TRBV2,-,TRBJ1-5,-,TGTGCCAGCATACCAGGGGTGGGTCAGCCCCAGCATTTT,CASIPGVGQPQHF
TRBV4-1,TRBD2,TRBJ2-1,-,TGCGCCAGCAGCACCCCACTTTATAGCGGGAGGACCAGCTCCTACAATGAGCAGTTCTTC,CASSTPLYSGRTSSYNEQFF
TRBV6-2/TRBV6-3,-,TRBJ1-6,-,TGTGCCAGCAGTATAAGGGGGTCCTTGAGGAATTCACCCCTCCACTTT,CASSIRGSLRNSPLHF
TRBV7-2,TRBD2,TRBJ2-1,-,TGTGCCAGCAGCCGCCTAGCGGGAGGTCCCAATGAGCAGTTCTTC,CASSRLAGGPNEQFF